The 31 T cell receptor beta chains in this list originate from one sample, sequenced in a study of immune evolution from preneoplasia to lung adenocarcinoma. Sequencing used immunoSEQ multiplex PCR; TCRdb keeps in-frame clones, though not all of them. Of 15,000 or so clones listed, 85% are singletons. The sequenced sample consisted of FFPE lung adenocarcinoma in situ tissue. The receptors here all came from an older donor with lung adenocarcinoma.

This clone was seen once. The J gene is TRBJ2-1, the V gene TRBV11-2; D remains unclear. CDR1 is SGHAT, CDR2 FQNNGV, per germline. The CDR3 runs 16 residues. Trimming shortened V by 2 bases and J by 0 bases, and 11 bases separated the two germline ends. The CDR3 DNA reads as TGTGCCAGCAGCTTAAGGCCAGACGGCTCCTACAATGAGCAGTTCTTC. This encodes CASSLRPDGSYNEQFF.

CDR3 loop: CASSMGLAGGGETQYF. CDR3 coding DNA: TGCGCCAGCAGCATGGGACTAGCGGGAGGAGGGGAGACCCAGTACTTC. The chain joins TRBV5-1 to TRBJ2-5; 15 nucleotides line up with TRBD2. Germline values: CDR1 SGHRS, CDR2 YFSETQ. The trim removed 4 bases at V and 5 bases at J, leaving 6 bases unmatched. This CDR3 contains 16 residues.

The chain couples TRBV28 to TRBJ2-7; 11 bases are shared with TRBD1. Germline V gene sequence: CDR1 MDHEN, CDR2 SYDVKM. CDR3 length: 15 residues. The trim removed 4 bases at V and 6 bases at J, leaving 8 bases unmatched. The CDR3 here is CASSSGAGTGGEQYF. The DNA for the CDR3 is TGTGCCAGCAGTTCAGGGGCGGGGACAGGGGGCGAGCAGTACTTC.

V gene TRBV6-1 combines with J gene TRBJ2-7; TRBD1 aligns across 12 bases. V was pared by 6 bases and J by 5 bases, with 8 bases of the junction left unmatched. Germline V gives CDR1 MNHNS, CDR2 SASEGT. This CDR3 region has 15 residues. CDR3 residues: CASSIHGTGGDEQYF. CDR3 sequence (DNA): TGTGCCAGCAGCATACACGGGACAGGGGGCGACGAGCAGTACTTC.

This clone has a single count. The J gene is TRBJ1-1, the V gene TRBV7-9; D is unresolved. Germline V gene data show CDR1 as SEHNR and CDR2 as FQNEAQ (reference sequence). Trimming pared 5 bases from V and 7 bases from J, leaving 14 bases between. The CDR3 extends over 13 amino acids. CDR3 protein: CASSPGVVNEAFF. As DNA, the CDR3 is TGTGCCAGCAGCCCCGGCGTAGTGAATGAAGCTTTCTTT.

V and J are TRBV29-1 and TRBJ1-1, with 12 positions matching TRBD1. The V gene's germline CDR1 is SQVTM and CDR2 ANQGSEA. This CDR3 is built from 13 residues. J gave up 11 bases and V 4 bases, and 8 bases lay outside the gene matches. CDR3 sequence: CSVAGTGGLRAFF. DNA for the CDR3: TGCAGCGTTGCCGGGACAGGGGGCTTGAGGGCTTTCTTT. The entire variable domain, with the rest obtained from reference TRBV29-1 and TRBJ1-1, is as follows: SAVISQKPSRDICQRGTSLTIQCQVDSQVTMMFWYRQQPGQSLTLIATANQGSEATYESGFVIDKFPISRPNLTFSTLTVSNMSPEDSSIYLCSVAGTGGLRAFFGQGTRLTVV.

The chain uses TRBV7-8 and TRBJ2-1; D ambiguous. The germline V gene encodes CDR1 SGHVS and CDR2 FQNEAQ. The ends were cut back, 2 bases at V and 9 bases at J, with 5 bases in the middle. The CDR3 loop spans 11 amino acids. For the CDR3, the DNA is TGTGCCAGCAGCTTAATGGGTGAGCAGTTCTTC. This codes for CASSLMGEQFF.

The chain is built from TRBV7-3 and TRBJ2-1, with D maybe TRBD2 (5 bases). Between the trimmed V and J ends, which lost 2 bases and 0 bases, there was a span of 11 bases. Germline V gene lookup returns CDR1 SGHTA and CDR2 FQGTGA. This CDR3 contains 16 residues. The CDR3 spells CASSLLRGSSYNEQFF. The CDR3 DNA reads as TGTGCCAGCAGCTTATTGCGAGGGAGCTCCTACAATGAGCAGTTCTTC.

This clone was counted between two and nine times. This chain joins TRBV6-5 and TRBJ1-2, with D perhaps matching TRBD1 (5 bases). From germline, CDR1 is MNHEY and CDR2 SVGAGI. V dropped 2 bases and J dropped 6 bases, with 10 bases sitting between them. The CDR3 is 13 residues long. CDR3 DNA: TGTGCCAGCAGTTACGGGGGGGTTCATGGCTACACCTTC. Translation gives CASSYGGVHGYTF.

This sequence joins TRBV11-2 and TRBJ2-1, with a weak D call TRBD2 (5 bases). V was shortened by 3 bases and J by 6 bases, with 12 bases between the two germline ends. The length of the CDR3 is 14 residues. Germline assignment: CDR1 SGHAT and CDR2 FQNNGV. The CDR3 DNA sequence: TGTGCCAGCAGCTTTATCTCGGGAACCAATGAGCAGTTCTTC. Encoded protein: CASSFISGTNEQFF.

The V and J genes are TRBV1 and TRBJ2-1. TRBV1 has pseudogene status. CDR3 length: 11 residues. CDR3 sequence reads: CTSSRRNEQFF. As DNA, the CDR3 is TGCACCAGCAGCCGTCGAAATGAGCAGTTCTTC.

The chain has TRBV19 and TRBJ1-1, with unresolved D. Per the germline V gene, CDR1 is LNHDA and CDR2 is SQIVND (reference sequence). This CDR3 has 13 amino acids. Trimming cost V 3 bases and J 6 bases, with 11 bases left between them. CDR3 bases: TGTGCCAGTAGTATTGAGGGTCGCGCTGAAGCTTTCTTT. Amino acids: CASSIEGRAEAFF.

This clone was seen just once. The CDR3 sequence: CASSSQRASSYEQYF. In DNA, the CDR3 is TGTGCCAGCAGCTCCCAGCGGGCGAGCTCCTACGAGCAGTACTTC. This sequence joins TRBV13 and TRBJ2-5, with a possible D match to TRBD2 (6 bases). The closer fit of TRBJ2-7 to the DNA end suggests the J call may be wrong. Looked up from germline, CDR1 is PRHDT and CDR2 is FYEKMQ (reference sequence). This CDR3 contains 15 residues.

The chain links TRBV4-2 to TRBJ2-3; D is perhaps TRBD2 (6 bases). CDR1 is LGHNA, CDR2 YNFKEQ, per germline. The CDR3 totals 16 residues. V lost 4 bases, J lost 1 base, and 15 bases lay in between. Written as DNA, the CDR3 is TGTGCCAGCAGCCCTGTCGGCGGGACTGGCACAGATACGCAGTATTTT. Encoded protein: CASSPVGGTGTDTQYF.

The rearrangement joins TRBV7-2 to TRBJ2-1; tentative D call: TRBD2 (5 bases). The CDR3 spans 15 residues. Germline V CDR1 and CDR2: SGHTA, FQGNSA. V lost 3 bases, J lost 7 bases, and 16 bases lay in between. CDR3 in amino acids: CASSFRAASENEQFF. The DNA of the CDR3 is TGTGCCAGCAGCTTCAGAGCGGCCTCGGAAAATGAGCAGTTCTTC. Filled out from reference TRBV7-2 and TRBJ2-1, the complete variable domain reads GAGVSQSPSNKVTEKGKDVELRCDPISGHTALYWYRQSLGQGLEFLIYFQGNSAPDKSGLPSDRFSAERTGGSVSTLTIQRTQQEDSAVYLCASSFRAASENEQFFGPGTRLTVL.

This chain connects TRBV5-1 to TRBJ2-1, with 10 nucleotides matching TRBD2. Germline V lookup: CDR1 SGHRS, CDR2 YFSETQ. The CDR3 is 14 amino acids. The V segment lost 5 bases and the J segment 10 bases; nucleotides outside the gene matches: 9. CDR3 region: CASSVSTSGLEQFF. The CDR3 DNA follows: TGCGCCAGCAGTGTCTCGACTAGCGGGCTGGAGCAGTTCTTC.

The chain has TRBV27 and TRBJ2-7; 11 bases are shared with TRBD1. Germline V gene lookup returns CDR1 MNHEY and CDR2 SMNVEV (reference sequence). Trimming removed 4 bases from V and 5 bases from J; junction bases left unmatched: 4. The CDR3 extends over 14 amino acids. CDR3 in amino acids: CASSSWTGGDEQYF. CDR3 DNA sequence: TGTGCCAGCAGTTCCTGGACAGGGGGCGACGAGCAGTACTTC.

The rearrangement joins TRBV7-2 to TRBJ1-1; D not certain. Between the trimmed V and J ends, which lost 5 bases and 1 base, there was a span of 14 bases. CDR1 is SGHTA, CDR2 FQGNSA, per germline. CDR3 size: 15 residues. CDR3 DNA: TGTGCCAGCAGCCGTATTGGGCGGGCGAACACTGAAGCTTTCTTT. Its protein is CASSRIGRANTEAFF. Full variable domain (rest looked up from reference TRBV7-2 and TRBJ1-1): GAGVSQSPSNKVTEKGKDVELRCDPISGHTALYWYRQSLGQGLEFLIYFQGNSAPDKSGLPSDRFSAERTGGSVSTLTIQRTQQEDSAVYLCASSRIGRANTEAFFGQGTRLTVV.

The chain carries TRBV28 and TRBJ2-7; TRBD1 agrees at 10 bases. V gave up 3 bases and J gave up 2 bases; unmatched junction bases: 10. Germline values: CDR1 MDHEN, CDR2 SYDVKM. The CDR3 loop spans 17 amino acids. CDR3 sequence reads: CASSFEGTGDGTYEQYF. CDR3 nucleotide sequence: TGTGCCAGCAGTTTTGAGGGGACAGGGGATGGGACCTACGAGCAGTACTTC.

The rearrangement links TRBV2 to TRBJ2-2, with D maybe TRBD2 (6 bases). The germline V gene has CDR1 SNHLY and CDR2 FYNNEI. The CDR3 covers 16 residues. The V end was cut by 1 base, the J end by 0 bases, with 9 bases between. The CDR3 reads CASSEVGGTNTGELFF. CDR3 nucleotide sequence: TGTGCCAGCAGTGAAGTCGGCGGGACGAACACCGGGGAGCTGTTTTTT.

The chain carries TRBV2 and TRBJ2-5, with 10 bases lining up with TRBD1. Germline V gene lookup returns CDR1 SNHLY and CDR2 FYNNEI. V shed 5 bases and J 5 bases; nucleotides not matched to a gene: 5. The CDR3 spans 14 residues. The CDR3 protein is CASSSLGQGETQYF. DNA for the CDR3: TGTGCCAGCAGTTCTCTGGGACAGGGGGAGACCCAGTACTTC. Complete variable domain (other parts from reference TRBV2 and TRBJ2-5): EPEVTQTPSHQVTQMGQEVILRCVPISNHLYFYWYRQILGQKVEFLVSFYNNEISEKSEIFDDQFSVERPDGSNFTLKIRSTKLEDSAMYFCASSSLGQGETQYFGPGTRLLVL.

The chain recombines TRBV20-1 with TRBJ2-4, with D hard to call. Per germline, CDR1 DFQATT and CDR2 SNEGSKA (reference sequence). This CDR3 is 11 amino acids long. Trimming removed 3 bases from V and 7 bases from J, with 7 bases in between. In nucleotides, the CDR3 is TGCAGTGCTAGCTTTGGGAACATTCAGTACTTC. Translating gives CSASFGNIQYF.

This chain connects TRBV7-3 to TRBJ1-2, with 8 bases identical to TRBD1. From germline, CDR1 is SGHTA and CDR2 FQGTGA. The CDR3 is made up of 15 amino acids. The V segment lost 4 bases and the J segment 4 bases; nucleotides outside the gene matches: 8. This CDR3 reads CASSSQGEGGYGYTF. In DNA form, the CDR3 reads TGTGCCAGCAGCTCACAGGGGGAGGGCGGCTATGGCTACACCTTC. The entire variable domain, with the rest obtained from reference TRBV7-3 and TRBJ1-2, is as follows: GAGVSQTPSNKVTEKGKYVELRCDPISGHTALYWYRQSLGQGPEFLIYFQGTGAADDSGLPNDRFFAVRPEGSVSTLKIQRTERGDSAVYLCASSSQGEGGYGYTFGSGTRLTVV.

The V gene is TRBV5-4, the J gene TRBJ1-2; unclear D gene. The CDR3 sequence is 16 residues long. From germline, CDR1 is SGHNT and CDR2 YYREEE (reference sequence). Trimming cost V 4 bases and J 7 bases, with 23 bases left between them. The CDR3 DNA sequence: TGTGCCAGCAGCATATCTTACAGTAGATTGGTTTCTGGCTACACCTTC. Protein sequence: CASSISYSRLVSGYTF.

V usage is TRBV20-1 and J usage is TRBJ2-5, with D unresolved. V was cut by 4 bases and J by 5 bases, with 8 bases left in between. Per the germline V gene, CDR1 is DFQATT and CDR2 is SNEGSKA (reference sequence). This CDR3 is 11 amino acids long. The CDR3 reads CSATILETQYF. As DNA, the CDR3 is TGCAGTGCTACAATCTTGGAGACCCAGTACTTC.

Details on this clone: The junction departs from germline at one end; a sequencing error may be responsible. The chain couples TRBV5-4 to TRBJ2-3; TRBD2 aligns across 10 bases. CDR1 is SGHNT, CDR2 YYREEE, per germline (reference sequence). This CDR3 is built from 15 residues. The CDR3 region has the DNA TGTGCCAGCAACTTGCCTAGCGGGAGATCAGATACGCAGTATTTT. Translation: CASNLPSGRSDTQYF.

The chain links TRBV2 to TRBJ2-1, with unresolved D. Trimming stripped 3 bases from V and 8 bases from J, with 8 bases between. The CDR3 has 12 residues. CDR1 SNHLY and CDR2 FYNNEI come from the germline V gene. The CDR3: CASSDGVDEQFF. The CDR3 nucleotides are TGTGCCAGCAGTGATGGGGTCGATGAGCAGTTCTTC.

V gene TRBV4-2 combines with J gene TRBJ2-1, with D possibly TRBD2 on 6 matching bases. Trimming left V 0 bases short and J 7 bases short, with 13 bases between. The CDR3 length is 15 residues. Germline lookup yields CDR1 LGHNA and CDR2 YNFKEQ. CDR3 nucleotides: TGTGCCAGCAGCCAAGACGGGAGTTCTAGTAATGAGCAGTTCTTC. It specifies CASSQDGSSSNEQFF.

This rearrangement joins TRBV28 to TRBJ2-7; TRBD2 is a possible D gene (5 bases). This CDR3 has 12 amino acids. Germline CDR1 reads MDHEN; CDR2 reads SYDVKM. V was clipped by 4 bases and J by 4 bases, with 8 bases between them. The CDR3, as DNA: TGTGCCAGCAGTTCAAGGAGGTACGAGCAGTACTTC. This translates into CASSSRRYEQYF.

The gene calls are TRBV15 and TRBJ2-4; TRBD1 matches 7 bases. Germline CDR1 LNHNV, CDR2 YYDKDF (reference sequence). This CDR3 has 16 amino acids. V was clipped by 2 bases and J by 4 bases; unmatched bases: 8. CDR3 in amino acids: CATSRPRGTEKNIQYF. CDR3 coding DNA: TGTGCCACCAGCAGACCTCGTGGGACAGAAAAAAACATTCAGTACTTC.

The chain combines TRBV11-3 with TRBJ2-2, with D unresolved. The germline CDR1 and CDR2 sequences are SGHNT and YENEEA. The CDR3 is made up of 13 amino acids. V was cut by 5 bases and J by 6 bases, with 10 bases left in between. CDR3 region: CASSPPNSGELFF. CDR3 coding DNA: TGTGCCAGCAGCCCGCCTAATTCCGGGGAGCTGTTTTTT.